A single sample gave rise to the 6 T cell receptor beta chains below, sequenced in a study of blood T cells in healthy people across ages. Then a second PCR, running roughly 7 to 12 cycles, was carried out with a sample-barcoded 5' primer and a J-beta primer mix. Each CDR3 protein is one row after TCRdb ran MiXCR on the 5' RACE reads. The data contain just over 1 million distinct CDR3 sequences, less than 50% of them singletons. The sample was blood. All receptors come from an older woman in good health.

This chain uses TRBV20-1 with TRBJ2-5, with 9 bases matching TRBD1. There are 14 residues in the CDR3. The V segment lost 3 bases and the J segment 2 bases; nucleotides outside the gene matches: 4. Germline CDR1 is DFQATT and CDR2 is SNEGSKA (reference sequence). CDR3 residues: CSARGQGFQETQYF. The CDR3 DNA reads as TGCAGTGCTAGGGGACAGGGTTTTCAAGAGACCCAGTACTTC.

The CDR3 reads CASSVGPFAEQYF. Written as DNA, the CDR3 is TGTGCCAGCAGCGTGGGACCCTTTGCCGAGCAGTACTTC. V and J are TRBV5-6 and TRBJ2-5; either TRBD1 or TRBD2 may fit D (5 bases each). The assigned J gene may be wrong: the sequence end matches TRBJ2-7 better. Germline V CDR1 and CDR2: SGHDT, YYEEEE. The CDR3 is 13 amino acids.

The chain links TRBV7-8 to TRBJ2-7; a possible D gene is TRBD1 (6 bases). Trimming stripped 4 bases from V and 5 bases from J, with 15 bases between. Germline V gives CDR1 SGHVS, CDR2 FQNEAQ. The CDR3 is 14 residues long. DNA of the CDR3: TGTGCCAGCAGCTCAGGGTTGGGGGCGGACGAGCAGTACTTC. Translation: CASSSGLGADEQYF.

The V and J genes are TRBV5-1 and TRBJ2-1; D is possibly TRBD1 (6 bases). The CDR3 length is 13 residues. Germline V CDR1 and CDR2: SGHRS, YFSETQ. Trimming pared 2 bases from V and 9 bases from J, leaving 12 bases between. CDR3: CASSLYGQTEQFF. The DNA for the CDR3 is TGCGCCAGCAGCTTATATGGACAGACTGAGCAGTTCTTC.

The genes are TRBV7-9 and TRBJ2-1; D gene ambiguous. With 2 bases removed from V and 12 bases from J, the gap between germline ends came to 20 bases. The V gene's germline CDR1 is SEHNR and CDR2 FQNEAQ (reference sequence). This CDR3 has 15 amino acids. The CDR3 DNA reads TGTGCCAGCAGCTTAACTAATACTGGACCCTCGGGGCAGTTCTTC. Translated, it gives CASSLTNTGPSGQFF.

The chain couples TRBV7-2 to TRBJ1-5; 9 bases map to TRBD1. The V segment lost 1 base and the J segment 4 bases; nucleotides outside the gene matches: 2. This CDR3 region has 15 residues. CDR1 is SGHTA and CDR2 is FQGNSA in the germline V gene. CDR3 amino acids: CASSLDGQGNQPQHF. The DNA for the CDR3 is TGTGCCAGCAGCTTAGACGGACAGGGGAATCAGCCCCAGCATTTT. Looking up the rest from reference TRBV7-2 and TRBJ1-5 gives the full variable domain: GAGVSQSPSNKVTEKGKDVELRCDPISGHTALYWYRQSLGQGLEFLIYFQGNSAPDKSGLPSDRFSAERTGGSVSTLTIQRTQQEDSAVYLCASSLDGQGNQPQHFGDGTRLSIL.